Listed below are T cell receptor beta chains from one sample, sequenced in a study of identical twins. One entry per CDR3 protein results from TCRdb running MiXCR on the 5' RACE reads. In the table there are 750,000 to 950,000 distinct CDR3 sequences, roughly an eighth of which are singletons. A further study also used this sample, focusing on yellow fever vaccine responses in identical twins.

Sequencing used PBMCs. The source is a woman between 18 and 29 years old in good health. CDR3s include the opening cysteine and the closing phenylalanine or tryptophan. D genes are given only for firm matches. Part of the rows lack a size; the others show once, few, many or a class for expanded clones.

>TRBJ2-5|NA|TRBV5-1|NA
CASSPLISETQYF
TGCGCCAGCAGCCCTCTTATATCAGAGACCCAGTACTTC
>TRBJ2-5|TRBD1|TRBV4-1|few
CASSQEGGRGSETQYF
TGCGCCAGCAGCCAAGAAGGGGGCAGGGGATCAGAGACCCAGTACTTC
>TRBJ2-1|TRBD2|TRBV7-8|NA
CASSLDGTSGNEQFF
TGTGCCAGCAGCTTAGACGGGACTAGCGGCAATGAGCAGTTCTTC
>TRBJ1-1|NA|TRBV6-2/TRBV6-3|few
CASSYVLSRAEAFF
TGTGCCAGCAGTTACGTCCTGTCTCGGGCTGAAGCTTTCTTT
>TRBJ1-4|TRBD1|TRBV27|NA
CASSDRGNEKLFF
TGTGCCAGCAGTGACAGGGGGAATGAAAAACTGTTTTTT
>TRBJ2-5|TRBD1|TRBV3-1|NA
CASSHPWTGGETQYF
TGTGCCAGCAGCCACCCTTGGACAGGGGGAGAGACCCAGTACTTC
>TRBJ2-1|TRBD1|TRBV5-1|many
CASSEQGEQFF
TGCGCCAGCAGCGAACAGGGGGAGCAGTTCTTC
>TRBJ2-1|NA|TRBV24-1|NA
CATSDTAGGTYNEQFF
TGTGCCACCAGTGATACCGCCGGGGGTACTTACAATGAGCAGTTCTTC
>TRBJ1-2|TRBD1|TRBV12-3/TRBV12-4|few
CASSRDPGGQSGYTF
TGTGCCAGCAGCCGCGATCCAGGGGGGCAGTCTGGCTACACCTTC
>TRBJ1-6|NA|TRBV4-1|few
CASSQFRDDSPLHF
TGCGCCAGCAGCCAATTCAGGGATGATTCACCCCTCCACTTT
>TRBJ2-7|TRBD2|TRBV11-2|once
CASSLGAGVSYEQYF
TGTGCCAGCAGCTTAGGGGCGGGAGTGTCCTACGAGCAGTACTTC
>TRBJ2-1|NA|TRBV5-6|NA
CASVLDVNNEQFF
TGTGCCAGCGTCTTAGACGTCAACAATGAGCAGTTCTTC
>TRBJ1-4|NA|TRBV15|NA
CATSPGRGGTRLFF
TGTGCCACCAGCCCCGGGCGGGGGGGGACCCGTCTGTTTTTT
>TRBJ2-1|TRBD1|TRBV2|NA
CASSDLFRGHEQFF
TGTGCCAGCAGTGATTTGTTTAGGGGGCATGAGCAGTTCTTC
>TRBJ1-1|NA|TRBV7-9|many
CASSLANMNTEAFF
TGTGCCAGCAGCTTGGCAAACATGAACACTGAAGCTTTCTTT
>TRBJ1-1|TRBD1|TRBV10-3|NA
CAISEGGQGEAFF
TGTGCCATCAGTGAAGGGGGACAGGGTGAAGCTTTCTTT
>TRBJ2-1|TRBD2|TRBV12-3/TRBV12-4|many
CASSKLAPSYNEQFF
TGTGCCAGCAGTAAACTAGCGCCATCCTACAATGAGCAGTTCTTC
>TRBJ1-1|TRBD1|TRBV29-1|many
CSVVGTVNTEAFF
TGCAGCGTTGTGGGGACAGTGAACACTGAAGCTTTCTTT
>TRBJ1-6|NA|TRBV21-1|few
CASGNRMVYNSPLHF
TGTGCCAGCGGCAATCGTATGGTTTATAATTCACCCCTCCACTTT
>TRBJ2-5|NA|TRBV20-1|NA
CSARYGLLYQETQYF
TGCAGTGCTAGGTACGGACTCCTATACCAAGAGACCCAGTACTTC
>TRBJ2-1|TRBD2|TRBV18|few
CASSPPNSGLAGDNEQFF
TGTGCCAGCTCACCACCGAATTCGGGGCTAGCGGGAGACAATGAGCAGTTCTTC
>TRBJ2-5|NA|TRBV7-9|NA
CASSPPIQVARWETQYF
TGTGCCAGCAGCCCGCCGATACAGGTCGCAAGGTGGGAGACCCAGTACTTC
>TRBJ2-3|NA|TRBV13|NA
CASSWALGTDTQYF
TGTGCCAGCAGCTGGGCCCTGGGCACAGATACGCAGTATTTT
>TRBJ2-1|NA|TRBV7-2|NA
CASSLELRIGQFF
TGTGCCAGCAGCTTAGAACTCCGGATCGGGCAGTTCTTC
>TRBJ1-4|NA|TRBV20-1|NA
CSARSEVGEKLFF
TGCAGTGCTAGATCGGAAGTCGGTGAAAAACTGTTTTTT
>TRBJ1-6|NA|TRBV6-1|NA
CASSEVQNYNSPLHF
TGTGCCAGCAGTGAAGTTCAGAACTATAATTCACCCCTCCACTTT
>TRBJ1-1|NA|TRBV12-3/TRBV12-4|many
CASSLRGANTEAFF
TGTGCCAGCAGTTTGCGAGGAGCGAACACTGAAGCTTTCTTT
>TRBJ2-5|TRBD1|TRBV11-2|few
CASSLVGGTGQETQYF
TGTGCCAGCAGCTTAGTCGGAGGGACAGGCCAAGAGACCCAGTACTTC
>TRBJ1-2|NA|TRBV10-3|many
CAISEAQENYGYTF
TGTGCCATCAGTGAAGCACAGGAAAACTATGGCTACACCTTC
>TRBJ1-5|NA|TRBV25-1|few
CASSEYGVQPQHF
TGTGCCAGCAGTGAATATGGGGTTCAGCCCCAGCATTTT
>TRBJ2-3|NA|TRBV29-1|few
CSVVERRASTDTQYF
TGCAGCGTTGTCGAGCGGAGGGCAAGCACAGATACGCAGTATTTT
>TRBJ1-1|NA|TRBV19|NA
CASSIVRIRGEGHTEAFF
TGTGCCAGTAGTATAGTACGCATCAGGGGCGAAGGACACACTGAAGCTTTCTTT
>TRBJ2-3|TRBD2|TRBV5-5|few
CASSLAGTSGSTDTQYF
TGTGCCAGCAGCTTGGCCGGGACTAGCGGTAGCACAGATACGCAGTATTTT
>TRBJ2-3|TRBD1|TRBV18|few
CASSLPTGLTDTQYF
TGTGCCAGCTCACTCCCGACAGGGTTAACAGATACGCAGTATTTT
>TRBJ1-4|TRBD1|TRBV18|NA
CASSRQGTTEKLFF
TGTGCCAGCTCACGACAGGGTACGACTGAAAAACTGTTTTTT
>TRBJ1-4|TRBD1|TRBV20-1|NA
CSATQGYNEKLFF
TGCAGTGCGACACAGGGGTATAATGAAAAACTGTTTTTT
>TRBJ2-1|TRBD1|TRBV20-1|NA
CSARDHRGNNEQFF
TGCAGTGCTAGAGATCACAGGGGTAACAATGAGCAGTTCTTC
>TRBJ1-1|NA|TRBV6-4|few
CASSEGRTTEAFF
TGTGCCAGCAGTGAAGGGCGGACCACTGAAGCTTTCTTT
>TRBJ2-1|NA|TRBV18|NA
CASSPPDRVKVYEQFF
TGTGCCAGCTCACCACCGGATCGGGTAAAGGTTTATGAGCAGTTCTTC
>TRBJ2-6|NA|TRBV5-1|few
CASMGGFSGANVLTF
TGCGCCAGCATGGGTGGGTTCTCTGGGGCCAACGTCCTGACTTTC
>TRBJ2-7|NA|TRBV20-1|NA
CSARARGPYSSYEQYF
TGCAGTGCTAGAGCCAGGGGACCTTACAGCTCCTACGAGCAGTACTTC
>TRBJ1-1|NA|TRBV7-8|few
CASSATGPEAFF
TGTGCCAGCAGCGCTACAGGGCCTGAAGCTTTCTTT
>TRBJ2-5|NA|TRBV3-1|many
CASSQRKSAGQETQYF
TGTGCCAGCAGCCAAAGGAAGTCGGCGGGGCAAGAGACCCAGTACTTC
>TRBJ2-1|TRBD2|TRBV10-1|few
CASSDGLAERREQFF
TGCGCCAGCTCCGATGGACTAGCGGAGAGGCGGGAGCAGTTCTTC
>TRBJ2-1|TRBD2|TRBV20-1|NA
CSASGGLAGGPGEEQFF
TGCAGTGCTAGTGGGGGACTAGCGGGAGGGCCGGGAGAGGAGCAGTTCTTC
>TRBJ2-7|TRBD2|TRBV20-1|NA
CSARRPTSGRPEQYF
TGCAGTGCTAGGCGCCCGACTAGCGGGAGGCCCGAGCAGTACTTC
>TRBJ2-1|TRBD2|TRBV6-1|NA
CASSQRLAGGDEQFF
TGTGCCAGCAGCCAAAGACTAGCGGGAGGAGATGAGCAGTTCTTC
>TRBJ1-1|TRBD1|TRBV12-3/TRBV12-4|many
CASSQQGANTEAFF
TGTGCCAGCAGCCAACAGGGGGCGAACACTGAAGCTTTCTTT
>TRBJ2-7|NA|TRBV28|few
CASTQSGTINTYEQYF
TGTGCCAGCACCCAATCCGGGACAATCAACACCTACGAGCAGTACTTC
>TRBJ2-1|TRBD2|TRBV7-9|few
CAQEREGPLSYNEQFF
TGTGCCCAGGAGCGGGAGGGCCCTCTGTCCTACAATGAGCAGTTCTTC
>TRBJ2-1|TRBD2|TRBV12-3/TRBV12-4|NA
CASKGLRGGYNEQFF
TGTGCCAGCAAGGGGTTGCGGGGGGGGTACAATGAGCAGTTCTTC
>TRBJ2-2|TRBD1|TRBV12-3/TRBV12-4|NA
CASSPNRGPNTGELFF
TGTGCCAGCAGTCCAAACAGGGGACCGAACACCGGGGAGCTGTTTTTT
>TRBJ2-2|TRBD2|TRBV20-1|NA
CSAISGTTNTGELFF
TGCAGTGCCATCTCCGGGACTACGAACACCGGGGAGCTGTTTTTT
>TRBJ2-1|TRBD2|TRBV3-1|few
CASGLAVNEQFF
TGTGCCAGCGGACTAGCGGTAAATGAGCAGTTCTTC
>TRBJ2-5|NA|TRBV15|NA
CATSKVGTGEETQYF
TGTGCCACCAGCAAAGTTGGGACGGGAGAAGAGACCCAGTACTTC
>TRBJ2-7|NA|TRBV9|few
CASSVAGNAYEQYF
TGTGCCAGCAGCGTAGCAGGGAATGCCTACGAGCAGTACTTC
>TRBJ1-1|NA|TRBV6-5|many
CASSYLTENTEAFF
TGTGCCAGCAGTTACCTGACAGAGAACACTGAAGCTTTCTTT
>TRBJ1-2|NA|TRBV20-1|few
CSARDRAGRQGYTF
TGCAGTGCTAGAGATAGGGCAGGGAGGCAGGGCTACACCTTC